This T cell receptor beta chain was captured by sequencing in a study of T-cell reconstitution after alpha-beta-depleted transplantation in children. The CDR3 runs to 18 residues. The V segment lost 5 bases and the J segment 4 bases; nucleotides outside the gene matches: 15. CDR1 and CDR2 (germline): SGHAT, FQNNGV. As it was prepared, the TCRbeta library received unique molecular identifiers. Using its own MiXCR run on the PCR reads, TCRdb lists one record per CDR3 protein. This table holds approximately 520,000 distinct CDR3 sequences, 32% found once. Here the sequenced sample was PBMCs from the stem cell graft donor, taken from the stem cell graft. The source of this sequence is a human donor who donated a stem cell graft to a child with aplastic anemia. V and J are TRBV11-2 and TRBJ2-3, with 10 bases aligning to TRBD2. In DNA form, the CDR3 reads TGTGCCAGCAGCGATACCTTCGGGACTAGCGAGAAAGCAGATACGCAGTATTTT. It specifies CASSDTFGTSEKADTQYF.